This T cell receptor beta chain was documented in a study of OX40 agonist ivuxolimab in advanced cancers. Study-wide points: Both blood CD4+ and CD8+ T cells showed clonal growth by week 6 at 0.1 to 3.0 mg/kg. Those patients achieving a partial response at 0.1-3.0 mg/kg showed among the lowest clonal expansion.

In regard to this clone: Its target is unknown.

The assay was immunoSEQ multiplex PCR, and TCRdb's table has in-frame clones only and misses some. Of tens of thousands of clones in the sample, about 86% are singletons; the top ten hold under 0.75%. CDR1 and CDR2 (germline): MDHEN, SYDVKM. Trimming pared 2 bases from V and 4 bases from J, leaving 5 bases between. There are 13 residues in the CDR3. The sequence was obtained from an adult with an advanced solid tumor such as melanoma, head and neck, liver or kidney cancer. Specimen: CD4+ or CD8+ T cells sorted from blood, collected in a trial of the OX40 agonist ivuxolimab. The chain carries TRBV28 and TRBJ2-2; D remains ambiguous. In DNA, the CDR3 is TGTGCCAGCAGTTTACATAGCACCGGGGAGCTGTTTTTT. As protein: CASSLHSTGELFF. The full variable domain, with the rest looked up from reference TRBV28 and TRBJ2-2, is DVKVTQSSRYLVKRTGEKVFLECVQDMDHENMFWYRQDPGLGLRLIYFSYDVKMKEKGDIPEGYSVSREKKERFSLILESASTNQTSMYLCASSLHSTGELFFGEGSRLTVL.